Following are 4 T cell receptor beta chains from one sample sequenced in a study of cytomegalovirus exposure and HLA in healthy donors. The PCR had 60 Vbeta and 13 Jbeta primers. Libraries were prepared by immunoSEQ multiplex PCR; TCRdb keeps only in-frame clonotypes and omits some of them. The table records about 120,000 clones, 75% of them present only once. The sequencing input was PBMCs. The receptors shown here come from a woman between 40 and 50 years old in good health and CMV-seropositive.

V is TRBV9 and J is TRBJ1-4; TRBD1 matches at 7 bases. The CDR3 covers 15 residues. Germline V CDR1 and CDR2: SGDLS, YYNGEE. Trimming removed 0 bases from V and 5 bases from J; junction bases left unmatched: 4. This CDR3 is CASSVDAGGNEKLFF. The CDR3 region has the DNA TGTGCCAGCAGCGTAGATGCAGGGGGGAATGAAAAACTGTTTTTT.

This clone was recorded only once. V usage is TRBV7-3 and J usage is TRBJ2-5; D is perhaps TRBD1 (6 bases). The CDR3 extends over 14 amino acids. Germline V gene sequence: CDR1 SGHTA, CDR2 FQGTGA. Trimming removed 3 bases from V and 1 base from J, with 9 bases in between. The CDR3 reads CASSLGHSQETQYF. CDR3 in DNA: TGTGCCAGCAGCTTGGGACACAGCCAAGAGACCCAGTACTTC.

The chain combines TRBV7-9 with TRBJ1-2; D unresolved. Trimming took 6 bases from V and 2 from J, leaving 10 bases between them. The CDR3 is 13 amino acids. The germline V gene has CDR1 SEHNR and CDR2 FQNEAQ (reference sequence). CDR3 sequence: CASSPFINYGYTF. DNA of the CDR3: TGTGCCAGCAGTCCCTTTATCAACTATGGCTACACCTTC.

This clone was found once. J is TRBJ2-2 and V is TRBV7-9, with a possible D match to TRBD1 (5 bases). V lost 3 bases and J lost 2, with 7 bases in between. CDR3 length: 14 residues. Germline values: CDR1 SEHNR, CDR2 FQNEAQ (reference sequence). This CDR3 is CASSLTVNTGELFF. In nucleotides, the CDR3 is TGTGCCAGCAGCTTGACAGTTAACACCGGGGAGCTGTTTTTT.